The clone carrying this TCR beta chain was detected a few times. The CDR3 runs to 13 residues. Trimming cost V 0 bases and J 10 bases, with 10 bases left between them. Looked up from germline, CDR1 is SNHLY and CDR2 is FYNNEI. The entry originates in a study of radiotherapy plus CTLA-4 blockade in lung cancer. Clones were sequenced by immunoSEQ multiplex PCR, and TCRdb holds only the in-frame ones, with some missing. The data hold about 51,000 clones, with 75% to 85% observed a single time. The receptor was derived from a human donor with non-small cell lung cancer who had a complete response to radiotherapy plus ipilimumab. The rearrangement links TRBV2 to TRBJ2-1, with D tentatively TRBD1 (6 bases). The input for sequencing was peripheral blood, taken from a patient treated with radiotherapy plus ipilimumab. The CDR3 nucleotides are TGTGCCAGCAGTGAAGCATTGACAGGCGAGCAGTTCTTC. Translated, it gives CASSEALTGEQFF.